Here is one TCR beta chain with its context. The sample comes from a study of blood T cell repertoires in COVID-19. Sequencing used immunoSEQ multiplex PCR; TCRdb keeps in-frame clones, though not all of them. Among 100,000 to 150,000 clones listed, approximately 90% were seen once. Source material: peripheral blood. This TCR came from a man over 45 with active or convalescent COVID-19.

The CDR3: CATLRSRSGELFF. In DNA, the CDR3 is TGTGCCACCTTGAGGTCCAGAAGCGGGGAGCTGTTTTTT. The chain joins TRBV19 to TRBJ2-2; the D is unclear. Trimming removed 10 bases at V and 7 bases at J, with 16 bases between. Germline V gene data show CDR1 as LNHDA and CDR2 as SQIVND (reference sequence). This CDR3 is built from 13 residues. The full variable domain, rest sourced from reference TRBV19 and TRBJ2-2, is DGGITQSPKYLFRKEGQNVTLSCEQNLNHDAMYWYRQDPGQGLRLIYYSQIVNDFQKGDIAEGYSVSREKKESFPLTVTSAQKNPTAFYLCATLRSRSGELFFGEGSRLTVL.